This T cell receptor beta chain was recovered during a study of blood T cell repertoires in COVID-19. In the study overall: There were acute and convalescent COVID-19 samples, and they came from the United States, Italy and Spain.

Assay used: immunoSEQ multiplex PCR; TCRdb lists only in-frame clones, some missing. The data contain a few hundred thousand clones, more than 70% of them seen just once; the ten biggest clones take up 15% to 20%. The junction had 11 bases not matched to a gene; V was cut back by 5 bases and J by 2 bases. The CDR3 is 16 amino acids. Germline V gene sequence: CDR1 SGHTA, CDR2 FQGNSA. The clonotype was recovered from a man aged 50-59 years with COVID-19, enrolled during active disease. The sample taken for sequencing was peripheral blood. The chain employs TRBV7-2 and TRBJ1-2, with 7 bases fitting TRBD1. CDR3 DNA sequence: TGTGCCAGCAGCCCTCAGGGGGGAACCCCAAACTATGGCTACACCTTC. This sequence encodes CASSPQGGTPNYGYTF.